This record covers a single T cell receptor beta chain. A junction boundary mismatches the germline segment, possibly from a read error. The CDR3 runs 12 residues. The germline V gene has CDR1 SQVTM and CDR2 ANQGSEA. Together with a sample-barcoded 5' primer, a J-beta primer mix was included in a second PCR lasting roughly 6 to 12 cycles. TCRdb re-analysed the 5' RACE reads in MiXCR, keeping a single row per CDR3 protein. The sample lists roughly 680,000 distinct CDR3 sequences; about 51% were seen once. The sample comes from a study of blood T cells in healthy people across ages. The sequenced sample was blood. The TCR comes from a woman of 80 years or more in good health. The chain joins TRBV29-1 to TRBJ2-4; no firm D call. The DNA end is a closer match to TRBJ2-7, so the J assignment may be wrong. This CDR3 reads CSARPGSHEQYF. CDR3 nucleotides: TGCAGCGCTAGGCCTGGCTCCCACGAGCAGTACTTC.